This T cell receptor (beta chain) was recovered during a study of T cell repertoires in cytomegalovirus infection. As to this clonotype: Its antigen is not identified. The germline gene is not matched at one end of the junction; a read error may be the cause.

TCRdb fed the reads into MiXCR, producing one record per CDR3 protein. The sample records about 530,000 distinct CDR3 sequences, around 27% being singletons. Overall study findings and caveats: Within the response measured ex vivo, HLA-C-restricted CMV-specific TCR beta clonotypes were dominant.

This CDR3 is built from 13 residues. Germline V gene data show CDR1 as SSHAT and CDR2 as FNYEAQ (reference sequence). The sample taken for sequencing was PBMCs. The sequence came from a human donor in good health (CMV status not recorded). Some clones in this sample may be carry-over from other donors' samples. The rearrangement links TRBV7-7 to TRBJ1-1; D call uncertain. Here the CDR3 DNA reads TGTGCTAGCAGCAGAGGGTTGCGCACTGAAGCTTTCTTT. The encoded protein is CASSRGLRTEAFF.